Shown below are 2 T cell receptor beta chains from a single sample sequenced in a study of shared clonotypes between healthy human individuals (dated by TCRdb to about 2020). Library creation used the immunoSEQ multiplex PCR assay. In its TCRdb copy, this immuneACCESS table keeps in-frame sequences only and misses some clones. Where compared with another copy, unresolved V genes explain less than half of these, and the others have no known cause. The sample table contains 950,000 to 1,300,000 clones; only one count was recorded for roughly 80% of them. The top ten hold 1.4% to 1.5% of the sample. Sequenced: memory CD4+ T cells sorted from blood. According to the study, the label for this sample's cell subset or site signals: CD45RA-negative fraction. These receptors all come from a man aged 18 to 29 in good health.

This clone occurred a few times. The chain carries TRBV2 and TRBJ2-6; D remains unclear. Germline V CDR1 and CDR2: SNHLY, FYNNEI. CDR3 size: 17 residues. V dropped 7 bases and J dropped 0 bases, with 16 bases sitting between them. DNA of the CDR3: TGTGCCAGCATCCCCCAATTAACCAACTCTGGGGCCAACGTCCTGACTTTC. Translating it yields CASIPQLTNSGANVLTF.

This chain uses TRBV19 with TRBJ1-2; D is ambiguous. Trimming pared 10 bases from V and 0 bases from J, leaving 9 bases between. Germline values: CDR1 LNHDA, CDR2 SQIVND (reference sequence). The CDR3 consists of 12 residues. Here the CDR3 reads CATYGPNYGYTF. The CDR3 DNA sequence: TGTGCCACCTACGGGCCTAACTATGGCTACACCTTC.